Only a few counts were recorded for the clone carrying this TCR beta chain. Its specificity is not known. These data are taken from a study of regulatory T cells in long-lasting Graves disease. Study-level points and caveats: New patients shared 966 public clonotypes, fewer than the 2,741 shared by persistent patients. There was favoring of TRBV28, TRBJ1-2 and TRBJ2-5 in persistent disease. Not thyroid tissue but only peripheral blood was studied.

The CDR3 runs to 14 residues. The germline CDR1 and CDR2 sequences are SGHTA and FQGNSA. Trimming pared 1 base from V and 2 bases from J, leaving 9 bases between. Arm-PCR of CDR3 regions and iRepertoire HTBI primers were the basis on which TCR beta libraries were built. Under the authors' procedure: Identified segments across samples numbered 60 or so TRBV and approximately 14 TRBJ. MiXCR, applied by TCRdb to the multiplex PCR reads, yields one record per CDR3 protein. These V and J calls originate from TCRdb's pipeline instead of the authors' own analysis. The sample records 400,000 or so distinct CDR3 sequences, less than 25% being singletons. Time point indicated: persistent/refractory GD, antithyroid drugs over 5 years with positive TRAb. Following extraction of RNA from PBMCs, that RNA was used to make the TCR library.

The clonotype originates from a female donor with Graves disease. The V gene is TRBV7-2, the J gene TRBJ2-7, with D unresolved. Here the sequenced sample was peripheral blood mononuclear cells (PBMCs), taken when the disease was refractory, from a patient treated with antithyroid drugs. CDR3 residues: CASSLGMKTYEQYF. The CDR3 DNA reads TGTGCCAGCAGCTTAGGAATGAAAACCTACGAGCAGTACTTC.